This T cell receptor beta chain appears in the sequencing data of a study of breast tumors, draining lymph nodes, adjacent tissues. Breast cancer patients provided tissue from their axillary draining lymph nodes. Trimming took off 6 bases at V and 4 bases at J, with 7 bases between the two ends. This CDR3 spans 11 amino acids. Germline V gene sequence: CDR1 ENHRY, CDR2 SYGVKD. TCRdb analysed the multiplex PCR reads with MiXCR anew, one entry per CDR3 protein. Counted here are about 140,000 distinct CDR3 sequences, approximately 32% occurring once; the ten biggest clones make up around 2.3%. This TCR was sampled from a female donor with breast cancer. Some clones in this sample may be carry-over from other donors' samples. Sequencing was carried out using axillary lymph node tissue. The gene calls are TRBV10-3 and TRBJ2-7, with D unclear. The CDR3: CAIRATYEQYF. The CDR3 DNA reads TGTGCCATCAGAGCGACTTACGAGCAGTACTTC.